This T cell receptor beta chain stems from a study of Ad26.COV2.S vaccination and SARS-CoV-2 variants. General study points: Total T cell responses may have been underestimated by the TCR breadth and depth analyses.

The treatment here: some 20 received Ad26.COV2.S at low or high dose, single or two shots; 5 received placebo; per-sample allocation not given. Specimens were obtained on day 63 following the first vaccine or placebo injection. The administered vaccine (an Ad26 vector) expressed Wuhan-strain SARS-CoV-2 spike. TCRdb keeps only in-frame clones here, not all; method: immunoSEQ multiplex PCR. The profile shows hundreds of thousands of clones, 92% of them singletons. About this clone: Its antigen is still unknown.

Trimming cost V 5 bases and J 0 bases, with 18 bases left between them. CDR1 is SGHAT, CDR2 FQNNGV, per germline. The CDR3 sequence is 17 residues long. Here the sequenced sample was peripheral blood, taken in a trial of Ad26.COV2.S vaccine versus placebo. The chain carries TRBV11-2 and TRBJ2-3; D may be TRBD1 or TRBD2 (5 bases each). This clonotype was obtained from a person between 18 and 60 years old who received the Ad26.COV2.S COVID-19 vaccine or a placebo. The CDR3 coding sequence is TGTGCCAGCAGCGGCCCTTGGGGACGGACTAGCACAGATACGCAGTATTTT. This sequence encodes CASSGPWGRTSTDTQYF.